The 21 T cell receptor beta chains given below trace back to one sample, sequenced in a study of tumor-infiltrating lymphocytes in primary liver carcinoma. The template, about 500 ng total RNA, yielded TCR beta cDNA made with a constant-region primer. Three nested multiplex PCR rounds, a slightly modified ARM-PCR, produced the libraries for TCR beta. The two initial PCR rounds, roughly 10 cycles each, used TRBV1-TRBV30 forward and C-beta reverse primers. TCRdb re-analysed the multiplex PCR reads in MiXCR, keeping a single row per CDR3 protein. This table holds fewer than 400,000 distinct CDR3 sequences, 50% to 60% found once. Alongside blood RNA obtained from unsorted whole blood, germline DNA was also extracted. The sequenced sample consisted of peripheral blood. These receptors came from a woman in her thirties with primary liver carcinoma and hepatitis B virus infection.

The chain links TRBV7-9 to TRBJ1-5; TRBD1 agrees at 8 bases. The CDR3 length is 14 residues. Germline V CDR1 and CDR2: SEHNR, FQNEAQ (reference sequence). After removal of 4 bases from V and 5 bases from J, the junction contained 4 bases not matched to a gene. CDR3 region: CASSSGGIDQPQHF. For the CDR3, the DNA is TGTGCCAGCAGCTCAGGGGGCATAGATCAGCCCCAGCATTTT. Full variable domain (missing parts from reference TRBV7-9 and TRBJ1-5): DTGVSQNPRHKITKRGQNVTFRCDPISEHNRLYWYRQTLGQGPEFLTYFQNEAQLEKSRLLSDRFSAERPKGSFSTLEIQRTEQGDSAMYLCASSSGGIDQPQHFGDGTRLSIL.

About this clonotype itself: A much larger clone sits a single nucleotide away, making a read error possible. The chain couples TRBV6-5 to TRBJ1-2; tentative D call: TRBD1 (5 bases). V dropped 8 bases and J dropped 3 bases, with 10 bases sitting between them. CDR1 is MNHEY and CDR2 is SVGAGI in the germline V gene. The CDR3 length is 12 residues. The CDR3 spells CASCGRDYGYTF. DNA of the CDR3: TGTGCCAGCTGTGGCAGGGACTATGGCTACACCTTC.

Comment on this clonotype: Likely a read error: the CDR3 ends without its conserved phenylalanine or tryptophan. This chain links TRBV29-1 with TRBJ2-7, with 9 bases lining up with TRBD1. CDR3 length equals 15 residues. The germline V gene has CDR1 SQVTM and CDR2 ANQGSEA. CDR3 in DNA: TGCAGTGTTGAATTAGGACAGGGGACCTCCTACGAGCAGTACTTA. It is translated as CSVELGQGTSYEQYL.

This chain joins TRBV7-8 and TRBJ2-1; D is undetermined. Germline V lookup: CDR1 SGHVS, CDR2 FQNEAQ. Deletions cut 4 bases from V and 4 bases from J, with 8 bases between. CDR3 size: 13 residues. The DNA for the CDR3 is TGTGCCAGCAGCTCCATACCTTACAATGAGCAGTTCTTC. It is translated as CASSSIPYNEQFF.

This chain joins TRBV29-1 and TRBJ2-7; 7 nucleotides match TRBD1. The germline V gene has CDR1 SQVTM and CDR2 ANQGSEA. The CDR3 covers 11 residues. V lost 6 bases to trimming and J lost 12 bases; unmatched junction nucleotides: 11. CDR3 sequence reads: CSVRGGPEWYF. The CDR3 region has the DNA TGCAGCGTGCGAGGGGGCCCAGAGTGGTACTTC.

Turning to this clonotype: At one end the junction does not follow the germline gene, possibly because of a read error. V usage is TRBV11-2 and J usage is TRBJ2-5; D gene ambiguous. Germline assignment: CDR1 SGHAT and CDR2 FQNNGV. The CDR3 covers 17 residues. The CDR3, as DNA: TGTGCCAGCAGCTTAGATCCCTGGGGTTTGGACCAAGGGACCCAGTACTTC. Translation: CASSLDPWGLDQGTQYF.

This clonotype was counted many times. The gene calls are TRBV11-2 and TRBJ2-1; tentative D call: TRBD2 (5 bases). Germline CDR1 is SGHAT and CDR2 is FQNNGV. Trimming removed 1 base at V and 4 bases at J, with 17 bases between. This CDR3 has 17 amino acids. The CDR3 DNA follows: TGTGCCAGCAGCTTAGCCGCCTCTAGCTTACGGTACAATGAGCAGTTCTTC. Its translation is CASSLAASSLRYNEQFF.

As concerns this clonotype: This likely comes from a read error, as the CDR3 has no conserved phenylalanine or tryptophan at its end. The chain has TRBV4-2 and TRBJ2-1, with D possibly TRBD2 on 5 matching bases. Germline-derived CDR1 and CDR2 are LGHNA and YNFKEQ. Trimming removed 1 base from V and 9 bases from J, with 7 bases in between. The CDR3 loop spans 12 amino acids. The CDR3 nucleotides read TGTGCCAGCAGCCAAGTCGGAGGTGAGCAGTTCTCC. Translating gives CASSQVGGEQFS.

This clonotype was found a few times. The J gene is TRBJ2-7, the V gene TRBV12-3 or TRBV12-4, with D possibly TRBD2 on 6 matching bases. V was trimmed by 6 bases and J by 5 bases, leaving 14 bases between them. This CDR3 spans 13 amino acids. The CDR3 protein is CASSPTSVHEQYF. CDR3 bases: TGTGCCAGCAGCCCGACTAGTGTCCACGAGCAGTACTTC.

With respect to this clonotype: Being one base from a much bigger clone, this may be a read error. The chain employs TRBV4-1 and TRBJ1-2; 7 nucleotides line up with TRBD1. Looked up from germline, CDR1 is MGHRA and CDR2 is YSYEKL. This CDR3 spans 15 amino acids. The DNA for the CDR3 is TGCGCCAGCAGCACTCCGGGACAGCGCGATTATGACTACACCTTC. Its translation: CASSTPGQRDYDYTF.

About this clonotype itself: The junction departs from the called germline gene at one end, perhaps through a read error. The chain couples TRBV11-2 to TRBJ2-5, with D perhaps being TRBD1 or TRBD2 (5 bases each). Germline CDR1 and CDR2: SGHAT and FQNNGV. The CDR3 loop spans 15 amino acids. The CDR3 protein is CASSKQEAGQETQYF. The CDR3 coding sequence is TGTGCCAGCAGCAAACAGGAGGCCGGCCAAGAGACCCAGTATTTC.

The chain has TRBV6-2 or TRBV6-3 and TRBJ1-1; TRBD1 matches at 9 bases. This CDR3 is 19 amino acids long. V shed 3 bases and J 1 base; nucleotides not matched to a gene: 15. In germline, CDR1 is MNHEY, CDR2 SVGEGT. The CDR3 protein is CASSYRTGVPRKGNTEAFF. CDR3 bases: TGTGCCAGCAGTTATCGGACAGGGGTCCCCCGGAAGGGGAACACTGAAGCTTTCTTT.

To note about this clonotype: A read error may be the cause here, since a much bigger clone is one base away. The chain links TRBV10-3 to TRBJ1-6; D gene ambiguous. This CDR3 comprises 15 residues. CDR1 ENHRY and CDR2 SYGVKD come from the germline V gene. The CDR3 reads CAISDSSVPPEPFHF. CDR3 sequence (DNA): TGTGCCATCAGTGACTCATCTGTGCCCCCGGAACCCTTCCACTTT.

Of note for this clonotype: As the CDR3 is not closed by the conserved phenylalanine or tryptophan, this likely results from a read error. The chain has TRBV11-2 and TRBJ1-6; D unclear. Looked up from germline, CDR1 is SGHAT and CDR2 is FQNNGV. Trimming pared 1 base from V and 6 bases from J, leaving 13 bases between. The CDR3 is 16 residues long. The CDR3 protein is CASSLGLGNGNSPLHL. CDR3 nucleotides: TGTGCCAGCAGCTTAGGTCTAGGGAACGGTAATTCACCCCTCCACCTT.

Remarks on this clonotype: The junction differs from germline at one of its ends, possibly a read error. The chain is built from TRBV7-7 and TRBJ2-2, with D perhaps being TRBD1 or TRBD2 (5 bases each). The CDR3 totals 14 residues. Germline V CDR1 and CDR2: SSHAT, FNYEAQ (reference sequence). The DNA for the CDR3 is TGTGCTAGCAGCTGGGACCTAAACATCGGGGAGCTGTTTTTT. Encoded protein: CASSWDLNIGELFF.

In regard to this clonotype: Being one base from a much bigger clone, this may be a read error. V is TRBV29-1 and J is TRBJ2-3; 7 bases are a match to TRBD2. Trimming at V came to 4 bases and at J to 1 base, leaving 8 bases not matched to a gene. Germline V gene lookup returns CDR1 SQVTM and CDR2 ANQGSEA. The CDR3 runs to 15 residues. The CDR3 DNA sequence: TGCAGCGTTGGACACTTTACTAGCGGCACAGATACGCAGTATTTT. This gives the protein CSVGHFTSGTDTQYF.

V is TRBV18 and J is TRBJ2-7, with a possible D match to TRBD1 (5 bases). V shed 0 bases and J shed 3 bases, with 12 bases lying between them. CDR1 KGHSH and CDR2 LQKENI come from the germline V gene. This CDR3 comprises 15 residues. CDR3 DNA sequence: TGTGCCAGCTCACCACCGTGGGGCAAATACTACGAGCAGTACTTC. Translated, it gives CASSPPWGKYYEQYF. The variable domain in full, completed from reference TRBV18 and TRBJ2-7, reads NAGVMQNPRHLVRRRGQEARLRCSPMKGHSHVYWYRQLPEEGLKFMVYLQKENIIDESGMPKERFSAEFPKEGPSILRIQQVVRGDSAAYFCASSPPWGKYYEQYFGPGTRLTVT.

On this clonotype itself: It may be a read error: a sequence one base away is much more abundant. This chain uses TRBV7-8 with TRBJ2-7; D is unclear. The CDR3 is 13 residues long. Germline CDR1 is SGHVS and CDR2 is FQNEAQ. V was trimmed by 7 bases and J by 1 base, leaving 11 bases between them. CDR3 in DNA: TGTGCCAGCACCTTGACAAAATCCTACGAGCAGTACTTC. Translated, it gives CASTLTKSYEQYF.

This clonotype was detected once. With a much larger clone just one base away, this may be a read error. CDR3 sequence: CTSSEAGTEAFF. CDR3 in DNA: TGTACCAGCAGTGAAGCGGGGACTGAAGCTTTCTTT. The J gene is TRBJ1-1, the V gene TRBV6-1; D gene uncertain. CDR3 length: 12 amino acids. Germline CDR1 is MNHNS and CDR2 is SASEGT.

This clonotype was seen only a few times. The chain links TRBV28 to TRBJ1-1; D gene unclear. CDR1 and CDR2 from the germline V gene are MDHEN and SYDVKM. V lost 2 bases and J lost 10, with 11 bases in between. The CDR3 covers 12 residues. The CDR3 sequence is CASSLGEGIAFF. CDR3 nucleotide sequence: TGTGCCAGCAGTTTAGGTGAGGGTATAGCTTTCTTT.

The chain has TRBV11-2 and TRBJ1-1; D uncertain. Germline V gene lookup returns CDR1 SGHAT and CDR2 FQNNGV. V was cut by 5 bases and J by 0 bases, with 7 bases left in between. This CDR3 has 13 residues. The CDR3 protein is CASSQGMNTEAFF. The CDR3 nucleotides are TGTGCCAGCAGCCAAGGGATGAACACTGAAGCTTTCTTT.